The TCR beta chain under discussion was sequenced for a study of identical twins. Study results and caveats: High-abundance cord blood beta clonotypes had fewer insertions; memory repertoires showed none.

MiXCR, applied by TCRdb to the 5' RACE reads, yields one record per CDR3 protein. The data show about 920,000 distinct CDR3 sequences, about 12% seen once. There are a few counts of this clonotype. What it recognizes is unknown. Trimming removed 0 bases from V and 3 bases from J; junction bases left unmatched: 5. Germline CDR1 is MNHEY and CDR2 is SVGAGI. The CDR3 is made up of 17 amino acids. These records were also assigned to another study, of yellow fever vaccine responses in identical twins.

The sequence came from a woman under 30 in good health. The chain employs TRBV6-5 and TRBJ2-5, with TRBD2 matching 12 bases. Material: PBMCs. CDR3 nucleotides: TGTGCCAGCAGTTACTCGTGGACTAGCGGGATTGAAGAGACCCAGTACTTC. Its protein product is CASSYSWTSGIEETQYF.